This TCR beta chain was captured in a study of blood T cell repertoires in COVID-19. Study details: Some COVID-19 samples were acute and others convalescent; all came from the United States, Italy and Spain. Sources were T cells, B-cell-depleted T cells, or PBMCs; the material itself was cDNA or gDNA.

Under the authors' procedure: Using reference gene primer amplification, nucleated cell counts were estimated. Assay: immunoSEQ multiplex PCR; the TCRdb copy retains only in-frame clones and omits some. The V and J calls and clone size come from that table; D and trimming were worked out from the DNA. The repertoire holds under 250,000 clones, with around 83% as singletons. The germline V gene has CDR1 SEHNR and CDR2 FQNEAQ (reference sequence). Trimming removed 5 bases from V and 9 bases from J, with 23 bases in between. The CDR3 contains 16 residues. This rearrangement joins TRBV7-9 to TRBJ2-1, with a tentative D call TRBD2 (6 bases). Input material: peripheral blood. The TCR was taken from a human donor in a cohort sampled during active COVID-19. The CDR3 DNA is TGTGCCAGCAGCGGAGGAGGTCTGTGGGGAGGCGGTGAGCAGTTCTTC. Protein sequence: CASSGGGLWGGGEQFF.